The rows below give T cell receptor beta chains drawn from one sample of a study of T cell repertoires in cytomegalovirus infection. Their cognate antigens are unknown. TCRdb re-derived calls from the reads in MiXCR, one entry per CDR3 protein. Among approximately 600,000 distinct CDR3 sequences listed, approximately 40% were seen once. This specimen was cultured PBMCs, taken from culture after CMV antigen stimulation. These receptors were obtained from a human donor in good health (CMV status not recorded). Some clones in this sample may be carry-over from other donors' samples. CDR3s include the opening cysteine and the closing phenylalanine or tryptophan. D genes are given only for firm matches. Size is stated for part of the rows, as once, few or many counts, or as a class when the clone is expanded.

V,J,size,D,DNA,CDR3
TRBV6-2/TRBV6-3,TRBJ1-2,-,TRBD1,TGTGCCAGCAGCCCGGGACAGGGGCGCTATGGCTACACCTTC,CASSPGQGRYGYTF
TRBV12-3/TRBV12-4,TRBJ2-1,few,TRBD2,TGTGCCAGCAACCGTGCGGGGGGTCAATACAATGAGCAGTTCTTC,CASNRAGGQYNEQFF
TRBV7-2,TRBJ2-5,many,-,TGTGCCAGCAGCCCCCCGGGCGGAAGGGCAGGGACCCAGTACTTC,CASSPPGGRAGTQYF
TRBV6-1,TRBJ2-3,-,-,TGTGCCAGCGGGCGGAACGTAATTGATACGCAGTATTTT,CASGRNVIDTQYF
TRBV12-3/TRBV12-4,TRBJ1-5,-,-,TGTGCCAGCAGATCGATGTTCGGTCAGCCCCAGCATTTT,CASRSMFGQPQHF
TRBV7-8,TRBJ2-6,many,-,TGTGCCAGCAGCTTAAGGGGAGCAGGGTCGTCTGGGGCCAACGTCCTGACTTTC,CASSLRGAGSSGANVLTF
TRBV7-2,TRBJ2-3,many,-,TGTGCCAGCACCTTCGGGGCTTTCACAGATACGCAGTATTTT,CASTFGAFTDTQYF
TRBV30,TRBJ1-6,-,-,TGTGCCTGGAGTGACCCGTATTCACCCCTCCACTTT,CAWSDPYSPLHF
TRBV5-1,TRBJ2-3,-,-,TGCGCCAGCAGCCCCAAGGGGTCAGGCACAGATACGCAGTATTTT,CASSPKGSGTDTQYF
TRBV12-3/TRBV12-4,TRBJ1-1,-,-,TGTGCCAGCAGTTCCCAAAGCGGGGACACTGAAGCTTTCTTT,CASSSQSGDTEAFF
TRBV5-1,TRBJ1-1,few,-,TGCGCCAGCAGCTTGGTGGACCTGAACACTGAAGCTTTCTTT,CASSLVDLNTEAFF
TRBV6-2/TRBV6-3,TRBJ2-5,-,-,TGTGCCAGCGGGGGAGCTTTGGAGACCCAGTACTTC,CASGGALETQYF
TRBV7-2,TRBJ2-7,-,TRBD2,TGTGCCAGCACACTAGGGGGGACTAGGCGGTACGAGCAGTACTTC,CASTLGGTRRYEQYF
TRBV19,TRBJ2-7,-,-,TGTGCCAGTAGTTCCTCCCTTTACGAGCAGTACTTC,CASSSSLYEQYF
TRBV6-2/TRBV6-3,TRBJ2-7,-,-,TGTGCCAGCAGCCTCGGACAGAGGGCCTACGAGCAGTACTTC,CASSLGQRAYEQYF
TRBV7-2,TRBJ2-7,-,TRBD1,TGTGCCAGCAGCCTTGGCAGGGGGATTGTCTACGAGCAGTACTTC,CASSLGRGIVYEQYF
TRBV11-2,TRBJ2-2,-,TRBD1,TGTGCCAGCAGCTTAGTAGGAGGCAGGGGGCACACCGGGGAGCTGTTTTTT,CASSLVGGRGHTGELFF
TRBV15,TRBJ1-4,-,-,TGTGCCACCAGCAGAGGAGGGGATACTCTTAATGAAAAACTGTTTTTT,CATSRGGDTLNEKLFF
TRBV6-1,TRBJ2-1,few,-,TGTGCCAGCAGAGCGGTTGACTACAATGAGCAGTTCTTC,CASRAVDYNEQFF
TRBV7-9,TRBJ2-5,-,-,TGTGCCAGCAGCCATCCAGAATCTCGGGGAGAGACCCAGTACTTC,CASSHPESRGETQYF
TRBV7-2,TRBJ1-4,-,TRBD1,TGTGCCAGCAGCTTAGTGGGACAGGTTGGAGAAAAACTGTTTTTT,CASSLVGQVGEKLFF
TRBV10-3,TRBJ2-7,few,-,TGTGCCATCGGGGTCCAGGGTCTATGGTCCTACGAGCAGTACTTC,CAIGVQGLWSYEQYF
TRBV4-1,TRBJ2-5,-,TRBD2,TGTGCCAGCAGCCAATCCTGGCGGGGGGCCGGACTCCAAGAGACCCAGTACTTC,CASSQSWRGAGLQETQYF
TRBV7-6,TRBJ1-1,few,-,TGTGCCAGCAGCGACCTACAGGGAAGAGGAGAAGCTTTCTTT,CASSDLQGRGEAFF
TRBV6-1,TRBJ1-4,-,-,TGTGCCAGCAGTGACACCGGACACGTCTCTAATGAAAAACTGTTTTTT,CASSDTGHVSNEKLFF
TRBV19,TRBJ1-4,-,-,TGTGCCAGTAGTACCAGGGACAATATTGTTGAAAAACTGTTTTTT,CASSTRDNIVEKLFF